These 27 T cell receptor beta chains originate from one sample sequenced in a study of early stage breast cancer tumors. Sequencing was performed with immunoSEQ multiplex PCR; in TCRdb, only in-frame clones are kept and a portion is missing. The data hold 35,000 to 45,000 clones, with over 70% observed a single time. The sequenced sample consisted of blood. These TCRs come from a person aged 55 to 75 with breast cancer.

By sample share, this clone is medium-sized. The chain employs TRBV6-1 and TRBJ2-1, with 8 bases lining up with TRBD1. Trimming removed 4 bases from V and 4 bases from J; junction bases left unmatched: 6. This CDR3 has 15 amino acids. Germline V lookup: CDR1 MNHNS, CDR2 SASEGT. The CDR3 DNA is TGTGCCAGCAGTGCGGGACAGGAAGGGTACAATGAGCAGTTCTTC. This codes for CASSAGQEGYNEQFF.

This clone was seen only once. The CDR3 nucleotides read TGTGCCAGCAGCGTAGTTCGAGAGGTCGGGGCTTTCTTT. Its protein product is CASSVVREVGAFF. The rearrangement uses TRBV9 and TRBJ1-1; unclear D gene. With 0 bases removed from V and 11 bases from J, the gap between germline ends came to 14 bases. CDR1 is SGDLS and CDR2 is YYNGEE in the germline V gene. The CDR3 totals 13 residues.

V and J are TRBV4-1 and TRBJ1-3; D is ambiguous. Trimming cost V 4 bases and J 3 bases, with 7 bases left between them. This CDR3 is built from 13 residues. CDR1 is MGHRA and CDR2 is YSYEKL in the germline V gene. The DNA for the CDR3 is TGCGCCAGCAGCCTCGCCCTTGGAAACACCATATATTTT. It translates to CASSLALGNTIYF.

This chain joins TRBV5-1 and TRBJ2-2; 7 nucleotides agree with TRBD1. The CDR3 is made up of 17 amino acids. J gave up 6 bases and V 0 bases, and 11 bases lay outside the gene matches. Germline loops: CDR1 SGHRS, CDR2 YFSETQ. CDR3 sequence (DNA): TGCGCCAGCAGCTTGGAGGGGGCTGGTCCTGGGGCCGGGGAGCTGTTTTTT. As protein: CASSLEGAGPGAGELFF.

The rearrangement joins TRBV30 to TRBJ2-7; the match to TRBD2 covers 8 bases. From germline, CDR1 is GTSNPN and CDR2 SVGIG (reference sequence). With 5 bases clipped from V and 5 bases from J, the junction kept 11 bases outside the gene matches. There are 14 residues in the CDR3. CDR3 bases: TGTGCCTGGGGCTACGGGGGGGCGAGGAACGAGCAGTACTTC. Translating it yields CAWGYGGARNEQYF.

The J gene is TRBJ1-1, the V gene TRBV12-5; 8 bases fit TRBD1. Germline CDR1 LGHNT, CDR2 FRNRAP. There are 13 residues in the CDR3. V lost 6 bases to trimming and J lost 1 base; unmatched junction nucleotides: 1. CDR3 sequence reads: CASGDRENTEAFF. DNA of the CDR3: TGTGCTAGTGGGGACAGGGAGAACACTGAAGCTTTCTTT.

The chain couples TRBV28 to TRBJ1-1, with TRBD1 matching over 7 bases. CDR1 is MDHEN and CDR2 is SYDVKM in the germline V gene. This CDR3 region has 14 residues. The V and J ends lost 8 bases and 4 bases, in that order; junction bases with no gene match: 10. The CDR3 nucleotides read TGTGCCAGCGGAGACAGGGTAGGGCGCACTGAAGCTTTCTTT. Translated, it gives CASGDRVGRTEAFF.

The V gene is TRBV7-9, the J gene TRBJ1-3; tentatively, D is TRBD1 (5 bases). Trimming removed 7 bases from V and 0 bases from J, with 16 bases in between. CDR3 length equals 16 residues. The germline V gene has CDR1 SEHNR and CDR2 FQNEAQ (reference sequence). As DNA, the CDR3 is TGTGCCAGCACCCGGGGGATTAACCCCTCTGGAAACACCATATATTTT. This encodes CASTRGINPSGNTIYF.

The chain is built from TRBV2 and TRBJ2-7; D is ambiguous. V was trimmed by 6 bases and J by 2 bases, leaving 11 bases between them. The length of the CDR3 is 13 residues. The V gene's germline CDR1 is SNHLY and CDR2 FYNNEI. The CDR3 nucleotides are TGTGCCAGCAGGCCGACCGACACCTACGAGCAGTACTTC. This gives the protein CASRPTDTYEQYF.

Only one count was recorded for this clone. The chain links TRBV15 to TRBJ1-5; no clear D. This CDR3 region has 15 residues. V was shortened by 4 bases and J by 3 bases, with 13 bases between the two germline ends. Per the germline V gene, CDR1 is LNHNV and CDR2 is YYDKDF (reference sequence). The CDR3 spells CATSMETTVNQPQHF. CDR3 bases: TGTGCCACCAGCATGGAAACTACAGTCAATCAGCCCCAGCATTTT.

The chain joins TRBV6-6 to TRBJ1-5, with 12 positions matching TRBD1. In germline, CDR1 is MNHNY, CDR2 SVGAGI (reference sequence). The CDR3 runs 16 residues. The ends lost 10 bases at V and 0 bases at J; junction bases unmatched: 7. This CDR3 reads CATAGTGGPSNQPQHF. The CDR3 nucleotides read TGTGCCACCGCCGGGACAGGGGGCCCTAGCAATCAGCCCCAGCATTTT.

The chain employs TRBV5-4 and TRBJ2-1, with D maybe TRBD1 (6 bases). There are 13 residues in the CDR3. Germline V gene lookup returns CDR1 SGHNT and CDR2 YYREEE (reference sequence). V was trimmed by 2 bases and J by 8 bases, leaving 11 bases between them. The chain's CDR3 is CASSFQGTYEQFF. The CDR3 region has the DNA TGTGCCAGCAGCTTCCAGGGGACCTATGAGCAGTTCTTC.

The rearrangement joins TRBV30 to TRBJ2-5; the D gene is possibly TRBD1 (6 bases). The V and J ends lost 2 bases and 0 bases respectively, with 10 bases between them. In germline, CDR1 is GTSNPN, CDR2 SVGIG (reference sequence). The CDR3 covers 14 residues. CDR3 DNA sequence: TGTGCCTGGAGTTTCGACAGGTACCAAGAGACCCAGTACTTC. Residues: CAWSFDRYQETQYF.

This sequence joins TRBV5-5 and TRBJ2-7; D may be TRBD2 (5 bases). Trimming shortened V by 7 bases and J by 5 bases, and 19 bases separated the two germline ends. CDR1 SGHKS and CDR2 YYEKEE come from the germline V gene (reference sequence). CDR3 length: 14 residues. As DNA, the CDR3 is TGTGCCAGCGCTCGTTCGACGGCTAGCAACGAGCAGTACTTC. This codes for CASARSTASNEQYF. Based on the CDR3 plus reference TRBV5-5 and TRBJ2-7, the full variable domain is DAGVTQSPTHLIKTRGQQVTLRCSPISGHKSVSWYQQVLGQGPQFIFQYYEKEERGRGNFPDRFSARQFPNYSSELNVNALLLGDSALYLCASARSTASNEQYFGPGTRLTVT.

The CDR3 bases are TGTGCCAGCAGCTTAGGGGACAGGGGCTCCCAAGAGACCCAGTACTTC. This codes for CASSLGDRGSQETQYF. The V call is TRBV7-2, the J call TRBJ2-5; 10 bases are a match to TRBD1. Looked up from germline, CDR1 is SGHTA and CDR2 is FQGNSA. Germline trimming cut 1 base from V and 1 base from J; bases unmatched to any gene: 3. This CDR3 is 16 amino acids long. Based on the CDR3 plus reference TRBV7-2 and TRBJ2-5, the full variable domain is GAGVSQSPSNKVTEKGKDVELRCDPISGHTALYWYRQSLGQGLEFLIYFQGNSAPDKSGLPSDRFSAERTGGSVSTLTIQRTQQEDSAVYLCASSLGDRGSQETQYFGPGTRLLVL.

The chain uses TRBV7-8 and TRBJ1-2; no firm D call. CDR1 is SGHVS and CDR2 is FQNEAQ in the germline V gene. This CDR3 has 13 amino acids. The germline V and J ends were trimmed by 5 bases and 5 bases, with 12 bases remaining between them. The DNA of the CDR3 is TGTGCCAGCAGCCCCCAGCTCAGATATGGCTACACCTTC. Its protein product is CASSPQLRYGYTF.

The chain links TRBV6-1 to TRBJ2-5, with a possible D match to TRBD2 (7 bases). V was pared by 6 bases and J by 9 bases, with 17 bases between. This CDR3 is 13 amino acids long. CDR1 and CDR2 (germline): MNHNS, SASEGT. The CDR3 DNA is TGTGCCAGCAGCGAACGGGGGGCGTGGGCCCAGTACTTC. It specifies CASSERGAWAQYF.

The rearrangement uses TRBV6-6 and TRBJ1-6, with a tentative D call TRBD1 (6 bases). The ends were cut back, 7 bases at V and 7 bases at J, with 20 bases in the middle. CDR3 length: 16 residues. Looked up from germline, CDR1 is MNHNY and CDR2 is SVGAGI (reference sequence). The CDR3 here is CASIFGTLGGNSPLHF. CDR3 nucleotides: TGTGCCAGCATTTTTGGGACACTTGGCGGGAATTCACCCCTCCACTTT.

CDR3: CSVEGWGRLFF. In nucleotides, the CDR3 is TGCAGCGTTGAAGGTTGGGGGAGACTGTTTTTT. This chain links TRBV29-1 with TRBJ1-4, with a weak D call TRBD1 (5 bases). Per the germline V gene, CDR1 is SQVTM and CDR2 is ANQGSEA. V was pared by 1 base and J by 13 bases, with 10 bases between. The CDR3 is made up of 11 amino acids.

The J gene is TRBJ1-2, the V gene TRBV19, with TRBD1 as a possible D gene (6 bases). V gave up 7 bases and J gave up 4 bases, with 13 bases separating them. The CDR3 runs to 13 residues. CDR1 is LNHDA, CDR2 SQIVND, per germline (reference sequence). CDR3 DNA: TGTGCCAGTACCTTGATACAGGGCTATGGCTACACCTTC. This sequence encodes CASTLIQGYGYTF.

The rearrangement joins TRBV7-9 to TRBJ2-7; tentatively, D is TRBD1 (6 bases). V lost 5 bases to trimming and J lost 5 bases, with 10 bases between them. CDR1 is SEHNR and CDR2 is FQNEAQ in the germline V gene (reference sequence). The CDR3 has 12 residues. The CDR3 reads CASSQNRDEQYF. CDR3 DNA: TGTGCCAGCAGCCAAAACAGGGACGAGCAGTACTTC.

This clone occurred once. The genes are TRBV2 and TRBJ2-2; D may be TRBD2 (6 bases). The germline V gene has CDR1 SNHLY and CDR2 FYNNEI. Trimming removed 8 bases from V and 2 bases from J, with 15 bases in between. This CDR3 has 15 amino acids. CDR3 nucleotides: TGTGCCAGCCTACCCGGGGGATCAAACACCGGGGAGCTGTTTTTT. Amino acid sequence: CASLPGGSNTGELFF.

CDR3 amino acids: CASSNGAGGNYEQYF. In DNA form, the CDR3 reads TGTGCCAGCAGTAACGGAGCGGGGGGGAACTACGAGCAGTACTTC. The chain recombines TRBV6-5 with TRBJ2-7, with 10 bases that match TRBD2. Germline V CDR1 and CDR2: MNHEY, SVGAGI. J gave up 3 bases and V 5 bases, and 7 bases lay outside the gene matches. CDR3 length: 15 amino acids.

The CDR3 sequence is CASKRSGSSYEQYF. CDR3 DNA: TGTGCCAGCAAGAGGAGCGGGAGCTCCTACGAGCAGTACTTC. The rearrangement joins TRBV6-5 to TRBJ2-7, with 8 bases lining up with TRBD2. In germline, CDR1 is MNHEY, CDR2 SVGAGI. The junction had 5 bases not matched to a gene; V was cut back by 7 bases and J by 0 bases. The length of the CDR3 is 14 residues.

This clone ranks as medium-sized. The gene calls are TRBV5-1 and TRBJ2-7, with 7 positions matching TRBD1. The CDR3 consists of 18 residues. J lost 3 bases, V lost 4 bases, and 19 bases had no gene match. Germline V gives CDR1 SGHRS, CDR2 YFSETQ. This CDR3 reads CASSPNAGTEMILYEQYF. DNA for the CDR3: TGCGCCAGCAGCCCCAACGCCGGGACAGAAATGATTCTCTACGAGCAGTACTTC.

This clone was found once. CDR3 sequence reads: CASSLSTALNQPQHF. The CDR3 DNA is TGTGCCAGCAGTCTCTCCACGGCACTCAATCAGCCCCAGCATTTT. The chain joins TRBV28 to TRBJ1-5, with unresolved D. Trimming removed 5 bases from V and 3 bases from J, with 14 bases in between. Germline V CDR1 and CDR2: MDHEN, SYDVKM. The CDR3 sequence is 15 residues long.

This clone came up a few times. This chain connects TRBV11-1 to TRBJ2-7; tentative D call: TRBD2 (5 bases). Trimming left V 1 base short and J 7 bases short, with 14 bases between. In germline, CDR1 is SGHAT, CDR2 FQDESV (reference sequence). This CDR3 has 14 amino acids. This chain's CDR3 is CASSLGLPSAEQYF. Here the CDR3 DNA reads TGTGCCAGCAGCTTAGGACTACCTTCAGCAGAGCAGTACTTC.